This T cell receptor (beta chain) was sequenced in a study of blood T cell repertoires in COVID-19. Study background: Samples of COVID-19 (acute and convalescent) were obtained from the United States, Italy and Spain. T cells, B-cell-depleted T cells, or PBMCs supplied cDNA or gDNA.

TCRdb's table, derived via immunoSEQ multiplex PCR, lists solely in-frame clones and lacks some. This table has approximately 230,000 clones, 86% appearing once. The clonotype comes from a man younger than 45 who had recovered from COVID-19. Sequencing was done on a sample of peripheral blood.

The CDR3 protein is CASTSGQGRQPQHF. CDR3 nucleotides: TGTGCCAGCACCTCGGGACAGGGGCGACAGCCCCAGCATTTT. The V and J genes are TRBV27 and TRBJ1-5; TRBD1 matches 10 bases. Per germline, CDR1 MNHEY and CDR2 SMNVEV (reference sequence). The CDR3 spans 14 residues. With V trimmed by 7 bases and J by 7 bases, 7 bases remained unmatched.